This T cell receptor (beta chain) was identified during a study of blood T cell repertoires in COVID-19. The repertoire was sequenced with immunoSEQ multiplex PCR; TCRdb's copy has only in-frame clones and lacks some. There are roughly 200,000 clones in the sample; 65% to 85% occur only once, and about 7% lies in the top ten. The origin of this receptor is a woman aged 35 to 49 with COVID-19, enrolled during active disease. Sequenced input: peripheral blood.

The CDR3 sequence is CASRTRTGETEAFF. CDR3 in DNA: TGTGCCAGCAGAACGCGGACAGGGGAAACTGAAGCTTTCTTT. The chain combines TRBV6-5 with TRBJ1-1; 9 bases line up with TRBD1. V was pared by 6 bases and J by 5 bases, with 7 bases of the junction left unmatched. This CDR3 is 14 amino acids long. The germline V gene encodes CDR1 MNHEY and CDR2 SVGAGI.